The entry that follows covers one TCR beta chain sequence. Study processing details: Amplification of reference gene primers was used by the study to estimate nucleated cell counts. Generated by immunoSEQ multiplex PCR, the TCRdb table keeps only in-frame clones and is missing some. The DNA was the basis for D and trimming; V, J and clone size are from that table. Here the sample spans approximately 240,000 clones, roughly 84% being singletons. The sample is drawn from a study of blood T cell repertoires in COVID-19. Study at large: The United States, Italy and Spain provided the acute and convalescent COVID-19 samples. The cDNA or gDNA used as material had been derived from T cells, B-cell-depleted T cells, or PBMCs.

V lost 7 bases and J lost 3; bases outside the gene matches: 3. The CDR3 consists of 13 residues. Germline-derived CDR1 and CDR2 are SQVTM and ANQGSEA. Sequenced: peripheral blood. The chain joins TRBV29-1 to TRBJ2-4; 10 positions agree with TRBD1. This TCR derives from a woman aged 40-49 years who had recovered from COVID-19. CDR3 bases: TGCAGCGCGCGGGACAGGGGCAAAAACATTCAGTACTTC. Its protein product is CSARDRGKNIQYF. The entire variable domain, with the rest obtained from reference TRBV29-1 and TRBJ2-4, is as follows: SAVISQKPSRDICQRGTSLTIQCQVDSQVTMMFWYRQQPGQSLTLIATANQGSEATYESGFVIDKFPISRPNLTFSTLTVSNMSPEDSSIYLCSARDRGKNIQYFGAGTRLSVL.